The clone carrying this T cell receptor (beta chain) was counted ten times or more. TCRdb re-called the RACE reads through MiXCR, storing one row per CDR3 protein. The sample has tens of thousands of distinct CDR3 sequences; around 10% are singletons. Described time point: patch test 2, 6 weeks after DPC sensitization. This sample's treatment: therapeutic diphenylcyclopropenone sensitization with weekly scalp DPC. Phlebotomy was performed prior to application of every patch test. Sequencing started from total RNA isolated from unfractionated whole blood. The sample belongs to a study of human T cells and chemical hapten exposure. This CDR3 is 11 amino acids long. Trimming at V came to 5 bases and at J to 6 bases, leaving 1 base not matched to a gene. Germline CDR1 and CDR2: SGHAT and FQNNGV.

The genes are TRBV11-2 and TRBJ2-7; 7 positions match TRBD2. This receptor was identified in a woman aged 45-65 years with alopecia areata. Some clones in this sample may be carry-over from other donors' samples. The sequencing used whole blood, collected in connection with sensitization to the hapten diphenylcyclopropenone (DPC). The CDR3 region is CASSRGVEQYF. The CDR3, as DNA: TGTGCCAGCAGCCGGGGGGTCGAGCAGTACTTC.